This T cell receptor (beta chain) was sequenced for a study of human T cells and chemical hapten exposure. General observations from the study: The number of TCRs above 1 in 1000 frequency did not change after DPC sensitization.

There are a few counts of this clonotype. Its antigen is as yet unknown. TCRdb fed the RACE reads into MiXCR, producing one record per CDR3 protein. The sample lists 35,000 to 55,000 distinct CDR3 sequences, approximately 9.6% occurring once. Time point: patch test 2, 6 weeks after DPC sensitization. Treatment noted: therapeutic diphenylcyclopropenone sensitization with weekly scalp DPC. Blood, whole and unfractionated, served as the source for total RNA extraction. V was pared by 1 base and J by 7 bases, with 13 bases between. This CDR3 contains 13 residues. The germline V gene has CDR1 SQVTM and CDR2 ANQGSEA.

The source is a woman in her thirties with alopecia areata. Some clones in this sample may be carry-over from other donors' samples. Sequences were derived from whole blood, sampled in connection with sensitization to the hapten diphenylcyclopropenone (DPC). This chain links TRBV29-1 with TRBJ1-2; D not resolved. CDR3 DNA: TGCAGCGTTGAAGCAATTGGGGTATTTGGCTACACCTTC. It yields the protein CSVEAIGVFGYTF.